This T cell receptor beta chain was sequenced during a study of chemoradiotherapy in HPV16-positive cancers. Study-level findings and limits: Only a couple of HPV16-positive patients supplied the functional HPV-specificity definition. For HPV16-positive patients, expanding HPV-responsive T cells associated with longer recurrence-free survival.

Measured with immunoSEQ multiplex PCR; TCRdb has only the in-frame clones, and not every one. The data contain about 68,000 clones, more than 70% of them seen just once; the ten biggest clones take up 4% to 4.5%. To note about this clone: Its antigen is unknown.

The germline V gene encodes CDR1 KGHSH and CDR2 LQKENI. The CDR3 extends over 13 amino acids. V lost 4 bases and J 3 bases, leaving 10 bases between the germline ends. The clonotype was recovered from a human donor with HPV-associated anogenital cancer. The specimen comprised blood, sampled from a patient who underwent chemoradiotherapy. The rearrangement uses TRBV18 and TRBJ2-7; D is uncertain. The CDR3 region has the DNA TGTGCCAGCTCACTCACTCGCGACTACGAGCAGTACTTC. Translating it yields CASSLTRDYEQYF.